These 2 T cell receptor beta chains were all obtained from the same sample, sequenced in a study of T cells after yellow fever vaccination. Each CDR3 protein is one row after TCRdb ran MiXCR on the 5' RACE reads. This sample has roughly 100,000 distinct CDR3 sequences; 7.5% to 10% occur once, and the top ten carry 15% to 20%. Material: CD8+ T cells not binding an NS4B(214-222) dextramer, sorted from PBMCs, obtained more than 13 days after the first yellow fever vaccination. The receptors derive from a man between 18 and 35 years old who received the YFV17D yellow fever vaccine.

In its sample, this clonotype was seen a few times. The rearrangement joins TRBV25-1 to TRBJ2-5; D not resolved. Per germline, CDR1 MGHDK and CDR2 SYGVNS. Trimming removed 6 bases at V and 5 bases at J, with 13 bases between. This CDR3 region has 13 residues. CDR3 sequence reads: CASRSSVGETQYF. CDR3 bases: TGTGCCAGCAGAAGCTCTGTTGGGGAGACCCAGTACTTC.

The chain combines TRBV15 with TRBJ2-5; 14 bases agree with TRBD2. With 0 bases clipped from V and 1 base from J, the junction kept 10 bases outside the gene matches. Germline CDR1 reads LNHNV; CDR2 reads YYDKDF (reference sequence). The CDR3 length is 20 residues. CDR3 amino acids: CATSRDGTSGGQTVQETQYF. DNA for the CDR3: TGTGCCACCAGCAGAGATGGGACTAGCGGGGGCCAAACCGTCCAAGAGACCCAGTACTTC.